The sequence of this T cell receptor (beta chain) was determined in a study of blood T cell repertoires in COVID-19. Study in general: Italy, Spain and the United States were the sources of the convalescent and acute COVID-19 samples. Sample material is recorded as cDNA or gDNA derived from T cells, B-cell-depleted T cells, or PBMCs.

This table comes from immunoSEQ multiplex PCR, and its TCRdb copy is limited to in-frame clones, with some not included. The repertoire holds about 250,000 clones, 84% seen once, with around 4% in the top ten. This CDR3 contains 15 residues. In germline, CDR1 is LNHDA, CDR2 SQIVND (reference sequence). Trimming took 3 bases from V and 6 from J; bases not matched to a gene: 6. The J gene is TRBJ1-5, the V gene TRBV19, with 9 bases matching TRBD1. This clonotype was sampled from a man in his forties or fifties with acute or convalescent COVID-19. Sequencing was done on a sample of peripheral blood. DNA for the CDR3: TGTGCCAGTAGTATGGACAGGGGTGGGAGTCAGCCCCAGCATTTT. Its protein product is CASSMDRGGSQPQHF.